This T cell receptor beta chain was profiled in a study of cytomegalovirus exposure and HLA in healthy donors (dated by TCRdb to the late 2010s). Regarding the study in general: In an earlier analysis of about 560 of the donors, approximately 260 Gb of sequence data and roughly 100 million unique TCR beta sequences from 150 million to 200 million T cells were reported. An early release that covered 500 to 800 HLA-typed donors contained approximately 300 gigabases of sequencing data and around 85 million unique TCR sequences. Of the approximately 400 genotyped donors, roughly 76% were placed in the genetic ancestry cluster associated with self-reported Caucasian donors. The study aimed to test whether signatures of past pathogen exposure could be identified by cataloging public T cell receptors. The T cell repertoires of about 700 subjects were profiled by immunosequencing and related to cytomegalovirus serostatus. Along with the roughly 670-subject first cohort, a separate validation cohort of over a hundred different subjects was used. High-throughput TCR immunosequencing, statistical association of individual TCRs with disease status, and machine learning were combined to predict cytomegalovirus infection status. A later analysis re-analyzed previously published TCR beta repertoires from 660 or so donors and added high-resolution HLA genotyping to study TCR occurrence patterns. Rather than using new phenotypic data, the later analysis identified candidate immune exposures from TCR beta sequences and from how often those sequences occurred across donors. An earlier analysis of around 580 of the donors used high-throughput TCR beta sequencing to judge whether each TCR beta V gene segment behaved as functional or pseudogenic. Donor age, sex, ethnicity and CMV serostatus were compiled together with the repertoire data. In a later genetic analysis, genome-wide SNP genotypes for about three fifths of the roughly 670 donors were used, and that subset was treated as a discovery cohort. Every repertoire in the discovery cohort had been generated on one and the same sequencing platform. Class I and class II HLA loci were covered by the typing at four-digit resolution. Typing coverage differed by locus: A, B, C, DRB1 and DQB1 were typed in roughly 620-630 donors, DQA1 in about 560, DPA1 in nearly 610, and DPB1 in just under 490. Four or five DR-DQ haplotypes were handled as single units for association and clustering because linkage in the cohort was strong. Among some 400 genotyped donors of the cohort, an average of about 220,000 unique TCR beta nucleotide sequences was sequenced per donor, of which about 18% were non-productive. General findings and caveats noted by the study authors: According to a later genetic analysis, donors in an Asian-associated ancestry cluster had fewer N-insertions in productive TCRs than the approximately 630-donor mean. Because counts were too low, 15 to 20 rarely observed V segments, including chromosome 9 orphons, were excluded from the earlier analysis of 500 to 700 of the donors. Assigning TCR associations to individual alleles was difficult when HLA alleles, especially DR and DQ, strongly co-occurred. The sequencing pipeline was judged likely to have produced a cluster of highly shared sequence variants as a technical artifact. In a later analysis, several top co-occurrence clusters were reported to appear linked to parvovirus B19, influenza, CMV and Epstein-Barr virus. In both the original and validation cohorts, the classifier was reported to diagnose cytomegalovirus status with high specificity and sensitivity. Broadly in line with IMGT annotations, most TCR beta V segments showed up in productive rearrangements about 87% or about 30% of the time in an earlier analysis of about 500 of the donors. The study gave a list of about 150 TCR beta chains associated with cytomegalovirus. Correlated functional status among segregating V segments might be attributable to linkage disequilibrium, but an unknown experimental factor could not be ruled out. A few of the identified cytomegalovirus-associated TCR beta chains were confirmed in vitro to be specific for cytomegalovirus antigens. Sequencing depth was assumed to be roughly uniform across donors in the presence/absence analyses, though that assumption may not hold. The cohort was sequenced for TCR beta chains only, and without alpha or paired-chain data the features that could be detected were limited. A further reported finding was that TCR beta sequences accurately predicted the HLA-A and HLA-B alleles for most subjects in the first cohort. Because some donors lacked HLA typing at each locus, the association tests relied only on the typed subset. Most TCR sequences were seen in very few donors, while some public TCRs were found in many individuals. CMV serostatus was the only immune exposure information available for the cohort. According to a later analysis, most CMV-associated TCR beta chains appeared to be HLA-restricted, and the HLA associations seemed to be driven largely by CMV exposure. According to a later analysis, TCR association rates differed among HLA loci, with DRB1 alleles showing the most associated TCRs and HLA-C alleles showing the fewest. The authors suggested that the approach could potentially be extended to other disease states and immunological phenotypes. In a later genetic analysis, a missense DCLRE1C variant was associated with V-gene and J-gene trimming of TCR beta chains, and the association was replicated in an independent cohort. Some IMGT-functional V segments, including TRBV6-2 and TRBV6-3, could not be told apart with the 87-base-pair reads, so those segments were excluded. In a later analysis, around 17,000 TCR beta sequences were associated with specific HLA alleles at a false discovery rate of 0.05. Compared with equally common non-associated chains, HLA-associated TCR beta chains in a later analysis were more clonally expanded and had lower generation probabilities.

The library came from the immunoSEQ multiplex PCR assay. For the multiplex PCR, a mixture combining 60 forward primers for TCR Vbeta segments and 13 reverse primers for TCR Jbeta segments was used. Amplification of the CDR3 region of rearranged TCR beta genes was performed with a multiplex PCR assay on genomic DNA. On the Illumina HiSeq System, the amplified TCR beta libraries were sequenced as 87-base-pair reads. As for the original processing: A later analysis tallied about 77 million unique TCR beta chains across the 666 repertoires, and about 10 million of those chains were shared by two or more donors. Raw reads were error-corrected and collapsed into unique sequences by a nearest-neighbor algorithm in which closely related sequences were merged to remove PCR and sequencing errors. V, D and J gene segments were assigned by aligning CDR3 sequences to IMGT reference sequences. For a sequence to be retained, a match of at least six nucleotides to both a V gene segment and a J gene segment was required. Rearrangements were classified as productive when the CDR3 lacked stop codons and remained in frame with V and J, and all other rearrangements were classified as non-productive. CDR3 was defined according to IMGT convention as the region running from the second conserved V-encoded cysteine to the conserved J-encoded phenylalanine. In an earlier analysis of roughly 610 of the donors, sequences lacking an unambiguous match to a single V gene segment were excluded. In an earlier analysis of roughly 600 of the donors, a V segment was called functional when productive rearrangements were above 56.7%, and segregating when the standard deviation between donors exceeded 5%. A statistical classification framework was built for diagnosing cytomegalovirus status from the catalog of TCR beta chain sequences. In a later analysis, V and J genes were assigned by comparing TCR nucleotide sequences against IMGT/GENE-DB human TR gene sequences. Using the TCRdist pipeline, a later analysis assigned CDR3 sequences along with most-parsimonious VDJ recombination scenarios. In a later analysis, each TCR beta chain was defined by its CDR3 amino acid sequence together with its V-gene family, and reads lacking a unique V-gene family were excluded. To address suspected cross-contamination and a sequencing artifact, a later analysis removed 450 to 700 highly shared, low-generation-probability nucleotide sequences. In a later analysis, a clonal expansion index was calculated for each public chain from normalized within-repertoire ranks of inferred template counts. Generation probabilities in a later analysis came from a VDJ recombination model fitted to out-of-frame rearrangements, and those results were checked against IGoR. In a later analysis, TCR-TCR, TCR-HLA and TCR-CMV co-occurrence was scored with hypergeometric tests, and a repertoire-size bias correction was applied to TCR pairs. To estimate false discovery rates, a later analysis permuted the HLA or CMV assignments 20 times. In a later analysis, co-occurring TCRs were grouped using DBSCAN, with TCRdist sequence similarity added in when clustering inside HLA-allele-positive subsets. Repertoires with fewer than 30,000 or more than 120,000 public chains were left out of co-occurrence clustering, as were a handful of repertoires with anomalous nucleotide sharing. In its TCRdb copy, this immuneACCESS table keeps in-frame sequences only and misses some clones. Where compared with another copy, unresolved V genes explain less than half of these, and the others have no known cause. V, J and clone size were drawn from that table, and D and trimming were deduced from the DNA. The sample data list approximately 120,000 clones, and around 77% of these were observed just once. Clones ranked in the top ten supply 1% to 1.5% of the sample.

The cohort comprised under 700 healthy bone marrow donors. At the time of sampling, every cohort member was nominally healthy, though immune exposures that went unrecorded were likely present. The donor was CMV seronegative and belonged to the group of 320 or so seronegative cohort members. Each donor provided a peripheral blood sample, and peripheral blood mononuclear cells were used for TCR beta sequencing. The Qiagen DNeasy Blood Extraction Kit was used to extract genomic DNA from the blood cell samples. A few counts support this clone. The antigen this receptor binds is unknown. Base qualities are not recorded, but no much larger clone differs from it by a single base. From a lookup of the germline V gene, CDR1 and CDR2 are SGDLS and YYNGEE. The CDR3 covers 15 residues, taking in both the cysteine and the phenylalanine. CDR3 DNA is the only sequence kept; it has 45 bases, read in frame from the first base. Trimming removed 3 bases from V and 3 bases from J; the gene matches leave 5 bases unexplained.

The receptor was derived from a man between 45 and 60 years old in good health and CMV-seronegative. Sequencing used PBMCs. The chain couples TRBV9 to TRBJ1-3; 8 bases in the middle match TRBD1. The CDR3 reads CASSEDRGGGNTIYF. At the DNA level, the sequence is TGTGCCAGCAGCGAAGACAGGGGCGGTGGAAACACCATATATTTT.